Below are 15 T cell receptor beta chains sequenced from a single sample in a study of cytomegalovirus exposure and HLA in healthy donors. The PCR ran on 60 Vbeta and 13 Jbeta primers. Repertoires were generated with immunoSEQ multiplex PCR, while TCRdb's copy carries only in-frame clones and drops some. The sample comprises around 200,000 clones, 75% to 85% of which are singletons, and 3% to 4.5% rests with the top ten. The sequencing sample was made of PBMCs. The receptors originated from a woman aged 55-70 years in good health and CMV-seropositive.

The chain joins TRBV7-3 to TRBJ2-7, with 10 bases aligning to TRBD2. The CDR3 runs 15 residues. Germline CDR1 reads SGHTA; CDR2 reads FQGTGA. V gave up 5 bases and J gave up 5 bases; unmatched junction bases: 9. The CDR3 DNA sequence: TGTGCCAGCAGCCTAAAGCGGGGGGGCATGAACGAGCAGTACTTC. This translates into CASSLKRGGMNEQYF.

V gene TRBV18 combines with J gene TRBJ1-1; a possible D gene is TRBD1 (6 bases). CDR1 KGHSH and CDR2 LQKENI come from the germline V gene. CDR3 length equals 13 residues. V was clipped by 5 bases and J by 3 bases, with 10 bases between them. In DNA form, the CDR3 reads TGTGCCAGCTCAGCAGGGGTGGACACTGAAGCTTTCTTT. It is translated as CASSAGVDTEAFF.

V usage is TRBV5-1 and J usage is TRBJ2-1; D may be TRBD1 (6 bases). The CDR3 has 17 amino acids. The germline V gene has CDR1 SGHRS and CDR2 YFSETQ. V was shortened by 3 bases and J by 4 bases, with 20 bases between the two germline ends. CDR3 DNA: TGCGCCAGCAGCTCCTCTTTGGCCAGGGGTTTGTACAATGAGCAGTTCTTC. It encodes CASSSSLARGLYNEQFF.

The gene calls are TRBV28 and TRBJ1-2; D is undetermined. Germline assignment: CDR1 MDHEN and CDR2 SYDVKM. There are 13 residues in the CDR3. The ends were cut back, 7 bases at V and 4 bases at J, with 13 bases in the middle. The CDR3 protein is CASKRGNRYGYTF. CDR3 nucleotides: TGTGCCAGCAAACGAGGAAACCGCTATGGCTACACCTTC.

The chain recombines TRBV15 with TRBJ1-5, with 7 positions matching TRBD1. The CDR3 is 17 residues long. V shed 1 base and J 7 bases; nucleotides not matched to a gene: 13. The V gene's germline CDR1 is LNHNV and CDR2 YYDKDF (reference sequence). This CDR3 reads CATSRGGGGLGRQPQHF. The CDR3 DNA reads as TGTGCCACCAGCAGAGGAGGAGGGGGCCTAGGGAGGCAGCCCCAGCATTTT.

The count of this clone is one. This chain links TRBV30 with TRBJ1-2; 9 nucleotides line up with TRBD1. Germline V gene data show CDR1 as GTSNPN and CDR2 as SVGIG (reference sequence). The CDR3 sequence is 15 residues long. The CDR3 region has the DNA TGTGCAATGGGGGGGACAGGGAGTCAAAACTATGGCTACACCTTC. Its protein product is CAMGGTGSQNYGYTF.

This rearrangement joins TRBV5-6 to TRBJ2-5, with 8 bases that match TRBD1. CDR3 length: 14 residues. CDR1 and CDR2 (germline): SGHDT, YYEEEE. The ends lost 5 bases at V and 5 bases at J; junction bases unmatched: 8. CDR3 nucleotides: TGTGCCAGCAGACCCAGGGGGCTGGGGGAGACCCAGTACTTC. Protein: CASRPRGLGETQYF.

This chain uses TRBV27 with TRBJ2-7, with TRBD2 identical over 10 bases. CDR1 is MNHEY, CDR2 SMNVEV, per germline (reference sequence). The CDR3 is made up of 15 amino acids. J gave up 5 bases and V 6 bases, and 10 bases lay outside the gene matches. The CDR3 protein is CASSPPGTSAHEQYF. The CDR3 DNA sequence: TGTGCCAGCAGCCCTCCTGGGACTAGCGCGCACGAGCAGTACTTC.

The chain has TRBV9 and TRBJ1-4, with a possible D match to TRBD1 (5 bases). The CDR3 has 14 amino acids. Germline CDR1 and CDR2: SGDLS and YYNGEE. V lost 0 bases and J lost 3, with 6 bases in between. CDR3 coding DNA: TGTGCCAGCAGCGTAGGGGGCCCTAATGAAAAACTGTTTTTT. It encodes CASSVGGPNEKLFF.

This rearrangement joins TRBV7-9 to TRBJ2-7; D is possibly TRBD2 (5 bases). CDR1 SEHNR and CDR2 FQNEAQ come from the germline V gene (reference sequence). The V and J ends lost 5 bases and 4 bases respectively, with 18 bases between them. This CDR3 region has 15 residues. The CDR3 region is CASSLGLSGYYEQYF. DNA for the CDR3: TGTGCCAGCAGCCTCGGGCTCAGCGGCTATTACGAGCAGTACTTC.

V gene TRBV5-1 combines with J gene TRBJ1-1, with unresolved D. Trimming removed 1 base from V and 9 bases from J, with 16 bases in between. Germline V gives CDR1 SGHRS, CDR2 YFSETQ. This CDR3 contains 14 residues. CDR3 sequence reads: CASSLKGFGEKAFF. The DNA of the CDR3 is TGCGCCAGCAGCTTGAAAGGGTTCGGGGAAAAAGCTTTCTTT.

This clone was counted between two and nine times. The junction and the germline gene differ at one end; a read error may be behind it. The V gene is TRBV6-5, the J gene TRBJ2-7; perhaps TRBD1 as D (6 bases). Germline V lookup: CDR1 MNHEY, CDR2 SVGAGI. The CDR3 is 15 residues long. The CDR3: CASSHSGVLSYEQYF. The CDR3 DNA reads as TGTGCCAGCAGTCACTCAGGGGTCCTCTCCTACGAGCAGTACTTC.

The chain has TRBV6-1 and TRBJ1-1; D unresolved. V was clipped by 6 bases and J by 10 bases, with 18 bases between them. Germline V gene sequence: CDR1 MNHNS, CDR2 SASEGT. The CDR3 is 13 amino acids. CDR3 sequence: CASSSTSVPLAFF. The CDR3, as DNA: TGTGCCAGCAGCTCCACGAGTGTCCCGCTAGCTTTCTTT.

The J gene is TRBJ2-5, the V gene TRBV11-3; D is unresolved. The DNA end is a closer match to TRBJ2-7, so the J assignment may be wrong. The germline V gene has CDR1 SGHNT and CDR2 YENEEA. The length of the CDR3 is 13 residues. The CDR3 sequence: CASSLEASYEQYF. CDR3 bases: TGTGCCAGCAGCTTAGAAGCTAGTTACGAGCAGTACTTC.

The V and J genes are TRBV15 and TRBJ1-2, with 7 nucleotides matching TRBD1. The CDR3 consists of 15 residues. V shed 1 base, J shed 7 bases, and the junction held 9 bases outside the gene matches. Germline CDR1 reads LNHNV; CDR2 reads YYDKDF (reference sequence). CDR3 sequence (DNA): TGTGCCACCAGCAGAGTGGGGGCTGACAGGGCTGGCTACACCTTC. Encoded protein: CATSRVGADRAGYTF.